The 32 T cell receptor beta chains reported below all come from one sample, sequenced in a study of a mutant IDH1 vaccine in newly diagnosed glioma. Assay: immunoSEQ multiplex PCR; the TCRdb copy retains only in-frame clones and omits some. The data hold 95,000 to 100,000 clones, with about 87% observed a single time. The sample's time point: baseline, week 1 (first vaccination visit). Treatment specified: pre-vaccination baseline after standard-of-care therapy. The sequenced sample was PBMCs, obtained from a glioma patient treated with radiotherapy, temozolomide or both. The receptor set was obtained from a woman aged 45-65 years with glioma.

Notes on this clone: The same CDR3 can be traced to other DNA sequences in this sample. The chain couples TRBV6-6 to TRBJ1-5, with TRBD1 matching 7 bases. The trim removed 2 bases at V and 5 bases at J, leaving 3 bases unmatched. CDR3 size: 14 residues. Germline V lookup: CDR1 MNHNY, CDR2 SVGAGI (reference sequence). The CDR3 DNA follows: TGTGCCAGCAGTTACGGGACAGCAGATCAGCCCCAGCATTTT. Translated: CASSYGTADQPQHF.

This chain uses TRBV4-2 with TRBJ2-7; 7 nucleotides line up with TRBD2. The CDR3 runs to 16 residues. Trimming took 4 bases from V and 4 from J; bases not matched to a gene: 13. Germline CDR1 and CDR2: LGHNA and YNFKEQ. In DNA form, the CDR3 reads TGTGCCAGCAGCCGGGGGACTACGAGCGGGTCATACGAGCAGTACTTC. Its protein product is CASSRGTTSGSYEQYF.

The rearrangement uses TRBV10-1 and TRBJ2-1; TRBD2 is a possible D gene (6 bases). The V gene's germline CDR1 is WNHNN and CDR2 SYGVQD (reference sequence). V was clipped by 5 bases and J by 2 bases, with 13 bases between them. This CDR3 is 15 amino acids long. The CDR3 loop is CASSPVVAAYNEQFF. CDR3 DNA: TGCGCCAGCAGTCCCGTGGTAGCGGCCTACAATGAGCAGTTCTTC.

The V gene is TRBV29-1, the J gene TRBJ1-2; D remains ambiguous. The CDR3 loop spans 12 amino acids. V lost 1 base, J lost 4 bases, and 7 bases lay in between. The germline V gene has CDR1 SQVTM and CDR2 ANQGSEA. CDR3 DNA sequence: TGCAGCGTTGAAGGCAGCCTCTATGGCTACACCTTC. Amino acid sequence: CSVEGSLYGYTF.

The rearrangement uses TRBV6-5 and TRBJ1-1; D is unclear. The CDR3 loop spans 14 amino acids. Trimming took off 4 bases at V and 5 bases at J, with 14 bases between the two ends. CDR1 and CDR2 (germline): MNHEY, SVGAGI. For the CDR3, the DNA is TGTGCCAGCAGTTCCGTTCCTGGCGGGACTGAAGCTTTCTTT. Translated, it gives CASSSVPGGTEAFF.

This clone was seen once. The genes are TRBV28 and TRBJ2-6, with unresolved D. CDR1 and CDR2 from the germline V gene are MDHEN and SYDVKM. The CDR3 totals 15 residues. V lost 3 bases and J 0 bases, leaving 6 bases between the germline ends. CDR3 region: CASSFRLSGANVLTF. In DNA, the CDR3 is TGTGCCAGCAGTTTTAGACTCTCTGGGGCCAACGTCCTGACTTTC.

This chain uses TRBV15 with TRBJ2-2; tentative D call: TRBD1 (5 bases). This CDR3 has 16 amino acids. Germline CDR1 LNHNV, CDR2 YYDKDF (reference sequence). Trimming removed 1 base at V and 4 bases at J, with 13 bases between. CDR3 protein: CATSRGGRMFTGELFF. CDR3 DNA sequence: TGTGCCACCAGCAGAGGGGGCCGAATGTTCACCGGGGAGCTGTTTTTT.

The genes are TRBV29-1 and TRBJ2-1; the match to TRBD2 covers 10 bases. CDR3 length equals 16 residues. V lost 1 base and J lost 1; bases outside the gene matches: 4. Germline loops: CDR1 SQVTM, CDR2 ANQGSEA. CDR3 in DNA: TGCAGCGTTGAAGCGTCTAGCGGGAGTTCCTACAATGAGCAGTTCTTC. This encodes CSVEASSGSSYNEQFF.

V and J are TRBV4-1 and TRBJ1-4; D uncertain. With 4 bases removed from V and 4 bases from J, the gap between germline ends came to 13 bases. The length of the CDR3 is 15 residues. Germline CDR1 reads MGHRA; CDR2 reads YSYEKL. CDR3 coding DNA: TGCGCCAGCAGCCTATCGGACGGCTATAATGAAAAACTGTTTTTT. Amino acid sequence: CASSLSDGYNEKLFF.

The chain recombines TRBV13 with TRBJ2-1, with 9 bases identical to TRBD2. CDR3 length: 16 residues. Trimming removed 2 bases from V and 4 bases from J; junction bases left unmatched: 6. Germline CDR1 reads PRHDT; CDR2 reads FYEKMQ (reference sequence). CDR3 region: CASSLLAGRDYNEQFF. The DNA for the CDR3 is TGTGCCAGCAGCTTACTAGCGGGAAGGGATTACAATGAGCAGTTCTTC.

The chain has TRBV9 and TRBJ2-7; D unclear. Germline-derived CDR1 and CDR2 are SGDLS and YYNGEE. This CDR3 has 13 residues. V gave up 2 bases and J gave up 2 bases, with 8 bases separating them. The CDR3 nucleotides are TGTGCCAGCAGCGTGAACAGCGCCTACGAGCAGTACTTC. Its translation is CASSVNSAYEQYF.

The V gene is TRBV10-2, the J gene TRBJ2-7; a possible D gene is TRBD2 (5 bases). The V gene's germline CDR1 is WSHSY and CDR2 SAAADI. V was pared by 2 bases and J by 1 base, with 18 bases between. CDR3 length equals 17 residues. The CDR3 is CASSEPLPRGPSYEQYF. The CDR3 bases are TGCGCCAGCAGTGAGCCTTTGCCCCGAGGGCCGTCCTACGAGCAGTACTTC.

The chain has TRBV19 and TRBJ1-5; 8 bases are a match to TRBD1. The V gene end was trimmed by 5 bases and the J gene end by 2 bases; junction bases not matched to a gene: 2. The CDR3 covers 14 residues. Germline V CDR1 and CDR2: LNHDA, SQIVND (reference sequence). This CDR3 reads CASSSTGGNQPQHF. The DNA of the CDR3 is TGTGCCAGTAGTTCGACAGGGGGCAATCAGCCCCAGCATTTT. The full variable domain, rest sourced from reference TRBV19 and TRBJ1-5, is DGGITQSPKYLFRKEGQNVTLSCEQNLNHDAMYWYRQDPGQGLRLIYYSQIVNDFQKGDIAEGYSVSREKKESFPLTVTSAQKNPTAFYLCASSSTGGNQPQHFGDGTRLSIL.

The CDR3 spells CASSLVWGGEYTEAFF. DNA of the CDR3: TGTGCCAGCAGCTTAGTTTGGGGAGGGGAGTACACTGAAGCTTTCTTT. This rearrangement joins TRBV11-2 to TRBJ1-1, with a weak D call TRBD1 (5 bases). V lost 1 base and J 3 bases, leaving 15 bases between the germline ends. Germline loops: CDR1 SGHAT, CDR2 FQNNGV. The CDR3 has 16 residues.

The chain joins TRBV27 to TRBJ2-1; TRBD1 matches at 7 bases. CDR3 length equals 16 residues. Germline trimming cut 2 bases from V and 7 bases from J; bases unmatched to any gene: 11. Germline lookup yields CDR1 MNHEY and CDR2 SMNVEV (reference sequence). For the CDR3, the DNA is TGTGCCAGCAGTTTAGGGCCAGGGGGATCGCGGAATGAGCAGTTCTTC. Translated: CASSLGPGGSRNEQFF.

The chain carries TRBV5-4 and TRBJ2-1; TRBD2 matches 13 bases. Germline V lookup: CDR1 SGHNT, CDR2 YYREEE (reference sequence). The CDR3 covers 16 residues. V lost 2 bases to trimming and J lost 7 bases; unmatched junction nucleotides: 6. CDR3 sequence (DNA): TGTGCCAGCAGCTTCGGGACTAGCGGGGCAATGAATGAGCAGTTCTTC. Translating it yields CASSFGTSGAMNEQFF.

The V call is TRBV15, the J call TRBJ2-2; D ambiguous. This CDR3 is built from 16 residues. Germline V CDR1 and CDR2: LNHNV, YYDKDF (reference sequence). Trimming took off 1 base at V and 1 base at J, with 10 bases between the two ends. As DNA, the CDR3 is TGTGCCACCAGCAGAGTAAAGTCCTTGAACACCGGGGAGCTGTTTTTT. Translated, it gives CATSRVKSLNTGELFF.

The V gene is TRBV5-3, the J gene TRBJ1-1; D ambiguous. TRBV5-3 is placed among ORFs of uncertain function. Trimming pared 0 bases from V and 4 bases from J, leaving 13 bases between. The CDR3 totals 15 residues. CDR3 loop: CARSLAPKEATEAFF. The CDR3 DNA reads as TGTGCCAGAAGCTTGGCCCCTAAGGAGGCCACTGAAGCTTTCTTT.

Here the CDR3 DNA reads TGTGCCAGCAGTCCTCCTCACAGGGGAAACACTGAAGCTTTCTTT. Protein product: CASSPPHRGNTEAFF. The chain combines TRBV28 with TRBJ1-1, with 7 bases matching TRBD1. The V segment lost 5 bases and the J segment 2 bases; nucleotides outside the gene matches: 8. The length of the CDR3 is 15 residues. The germline gives CDR1 MDHEN, CDR2 SYDVKM.

This chain uses TRBV9 with TRBJ1-2, with 7 nucleotides matching TRBD1. J lost 1 base, V lost 0 bases, and 12 bases had no gene match. The germline V gene has CDR1 SGDLS and CDR2 YYNGEE. CDR3 length equals 18 residues. The CDR3 protein is CASSVAVNRDSHNYGYTF. CDR3 nucleotide sequence: TGTGCCAGCAGCGTAGCCGTAAACCGGGACAGTCATAACTATGGCTACACCTTC.

J is TRBJ2-1 and V is TRBV5-1; 8 positions agree with TRBD2. The length of the CDR3 is 16 residues. Germline CDR1 SGHRS, CDR2 YFSETQ. V gave up 2 bases and J gave up 7 bases; unmatched junction bases: 11. The CDR3 bases are TGCGCCAGCAGCTTACTACTAGCGGCCGAGGGAAATGAGCAGTTCTTC. Encoded protein: CASSLLLAAEGNEQFF.

This clone was recorded a few times. As DNA, the CDR3 is TGCGCCAGCAGCCAAGCCAGGTTTAATGAAAAACTGTTTTTT. This translates into CASSQARFNEKLFF. V and J are TRBV4-1 and TRBJ1-4; no clear D gene. Trimming stripped 1 base from V and 4 bases from J, with 7 bases between. Looked up from germline, CDR1 is MGHRA and CDR2 is YSYEKL. This CDR3 has 14 amino acids.

The chain recombines TRBV5-1 with TRBJ2-5, with D maybe TRBD2 (6 bases). CDR3 size: 13 residues. Trimming removed 4 bases from V and 2 bases from J, with 9 bases in between. In germline, CDR1 is SGHRS, CDR2 YFSETQ. CDR3 loop: CASSGRYQETQYF. Written as DNA, the CDR3 is TGCGCCAGCAGCGGGAGGTATCAAGAGACCCAGTACTTC.

About this clone: The germline gene is not matched at one end of the junction; a read error may be the cause. The chain joins TRBV7-7 to TRBJ1-3; D gene ambiguous. In germline, CDR1 is SSHAT, CDR2 FNYEAQ (reference sequence). CDR3 length: 15 amino acids. CDR3 loop: CASSLTFHSGNTIYF. The DNA for the CDR3 is TGTGCTAGCAGCTTAACTTTCCACTCTGGAAACACCATATATTTT.

The CDR3 here is CSVGLNSGDNQPQHF. In DNA, the CDR3 is TGCAGCGTGGGCCTGAATTCGGGCGATAATCAGCCCCAGCATTTT. V gene TRBV29-1 combines with J gene TRBJ1-5; D not resolved. This CDR3 comprises 15 residues. V was cut by 6 bases and J by 4 bases, with 19 bases left in between. Germline V gene sequence: CDR1 SQVTM, CDR2 ANQGSEA.

This clone was seen only once. The chain employs TRBV6-1 and TRBJ1-2, with 7 positions matching TRBD1. Germline lookup yields CDR1 MNHNS and CDR2 SASEGT. V shed 7 bases, J shed 4 bases, and the junction held 6 bases outside the gene matches. The CDR3 is 13 residues long. The CDR3 DNA sequence: TGTGCCAGCACTGGCCAGGGGGTCTATGGCTACACCTTC. Protein sequence: CASTGQGVYGYTF.

J is TRBJ2-7 and V is TRBV7-9; D is perhaps TRBD1 (6 bases). Trimming stripped 4 bases from V and 5 bases from J, with 12 bases between. The CDR3 has 13 residues. Looked up from germline, CDR1 is SEHNR and CDR2 is FQNEAQ (reference sequence). The CDR3: CASSSTGTNEQYF. The CDR3 DNA reads TGTGCCAGCAGCTCTACAGGGACGAACGAGCAGTACTTC.

V gene TRBV7-9 combines with J gene TRBJ1-1, with no clear D. The CDR3 covers 13 residues. The germline V and J ends were trimmed by 5 bases and 6 bases, with 13 bases remaining between them. Germline values: CDR1 SEHNR, CDR2 FQNEAQ (reference sequence). CDR3 bases: TGTGCCAGCAGCATCCCCCCGGGCCCTGAAGCTTTCTTT. Residues: CASSIPPGPEAFF.

The chain carries TRBV10-3 and TRBJ2-3; 10 positions match TRBD2. CDR1 and CDR2 from the germline V gene are ENHRY and SYGVKD. The CDR3 totals 17 residues. Losses at the gene ends were 4 bases for V and 2 bases for J; bases not matched to a gene: 9. The CDR3 reads CAISATSGREYTDTQYF. The CDR3 DNA follows: TGTGCCATCAGTGCCACGAGCGGGAGGGAATACACAGATACGCAGTATTTT.

This chain uses TRBV19 with TRBJ2-1, with 7 bases lining up with TRBD1. CDR1 and CDR2 (germline): LNHDA, SQIVND (reference sequence). This CDR3 has 15 residues. Losses at the gene ends were 7 bases for V and 4 bases for J; bases not matched to a gene: 10. CDR3: CASTSDREAYNEQFF. The CDR3 DNA reads as TGTGCCAGTACCAGCGACAGGGAAGCTTACAATGAGCAGTTCTTC.

CDR3 sequence reads: CASSLGLAGGTGEQYF. The CDR3, as DNA: TGTGCCAGCAGCTTGGGACTAGCGGGAGGGACCGGCGAGCAGTACTTC. The V call is TRBV5-4, the J call TRBJ2-7; TRBD2 matches 14 bases. Germline V gene data show CDR1 as SGHNT and CDR2 as YYREEE (reference sequence). The length of the CDR3 is 16 residues. Trimming at V came to 0 bases and at J to 6 bases, leaving 5 bases not matched to a gene.

Concerning this clone itself: The same CDR3 can be traced to other DNA sequences in this sample. The genes are TRBV15 and TRBJ2-7; D may correspond to TRBD1 or TRBD2 (5 bases each). This CDR3 spans 13 amino acids. Per germline, CDR1 LNHNV and CDR2 YYDKDF (reference sequence). V shed 5 bases and J shed 2 bases, with 10 bases lying between them. Here the CDR3 reads CATSEGLTYEQYF. The CDR3 nucleotides read TGTGCCACCAGCGAGGGGCTGACCTACGAGCAGTACTTC.